Listed here is a single TCR beta chain. Its specificity is not known. This sample was included in a study of T cell repertoires in cytomegalovirus infection. Study results and caveats: Ex vivo, HLA-C-restricted CMV-specific TCR beta clonotypes prevailed over the rest of the response.

TCRdb reprocessed the reads via MiXCR and lists one record per CDR3 protein. The repertoire has 310,000 or so distinct CDR3 sequences, under 30% of them found once; the top ten carry about 15%. CDR1 and CDR2 (germline): SGHRS, YFSETQ. The CDR3 extends over 15 amino acids. V shed 3 bases, J shed 4 bases, and the junction held 7 bases outside the gene matches. The chain is built from TRBV5-1 and TRBJ2-1; 7 nucleotides match TRBD2. This TCR was recovered from a human donor in good health (CMV status not recorded). Some clones in this sample may be carry-over from other donors' samples. Sequencing was carried out using PBMCs. As DNA, the CDR3 is TGCGCCAGCAGCTCCGAAGCGGGAACTTACAATGAGCAGTTCTTC. This codes for CASSSEAGTYNEQFF.